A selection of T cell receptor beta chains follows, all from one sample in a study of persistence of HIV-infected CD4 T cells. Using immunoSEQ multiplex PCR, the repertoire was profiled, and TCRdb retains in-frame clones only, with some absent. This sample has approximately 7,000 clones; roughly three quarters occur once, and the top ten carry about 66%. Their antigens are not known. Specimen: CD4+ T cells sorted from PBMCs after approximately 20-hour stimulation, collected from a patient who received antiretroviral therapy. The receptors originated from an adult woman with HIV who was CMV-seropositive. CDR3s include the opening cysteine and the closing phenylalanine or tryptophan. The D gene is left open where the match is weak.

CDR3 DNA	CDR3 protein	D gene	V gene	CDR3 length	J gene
TGTGCCAGCATCCTCGGGACAGGGATGAGCGAGCAGTACTTC	CASILGTGMSEQYF	TRBD1	TRBV6-5	14	TRBJ2-7
TGCAGCGTTGAAGGGGCAGGAATTAACTATGGCTACACCTTC	CSVEGAGINYGYTF	-	TRBV29-1	14	TRBJ1-2
TGCGCCAGCAGCTTGCGTAGCGGGGGGATAGATACGCAGTATTTT	CASSLRSGGIDTQYF	TRBD2	TRBV5-1	15	TRBJ2-3
TGTGCCAGCAGCTTTGGACCGGGGGAGACCCAGTACTTC	CASSFGPGETQYF	-	TRBV7-3	13	TRBJ2-5
TGTGCCAGCAGTTCCTCGAGATACCCTGACAGAAGTACCTACGAGCAGTACTTC	CASSSSRYPDRSTYEQYF	-	TRBV28	18	TRBJ2-7
TGTGCCAGCAGTAGGCTGTCCACTGAAGCTTTCTTT	CASSRLSTEAFF	-	TRBV6-5	12	TRBJ1-1
TGTGCCAGCAGCCAACGGCTAGCGGGGGACACCGGGGAGCTGTTTTTT	CASSQRLAGDTGELFF	TRBD2	TRBV4-2	16	TRBJ2-2
TGTGCTAGTGGTTTTAACACTGAAGCTTTCTTT	CASGFNTEAFF	-	TRBV12-5	11	TRBJ1-1
TGTGCCAGCAGTCCCCCGCGGCAGGGGGGGGCGAAAGTTAGGGTGATGGGCCGCGGCTACACCTTC	CASSPPRQGGAKVRVMGRGYTF	TRBD1	TRBV2	22	TRBJ1-2
TGTGCCAGCAGCCTAGTCCAGATTGGGGAGACCCAGTACTTC	CASSLVQIGETQYF	-	TRBV5-6	14	TRBJ2-5
TGTGCCAGCAGTAGATTAGGGGAAAAACTGTTTTTT	CASSRLGEKLFF	-	TRBV28	12	TRBJ1-4
TGTGCCAGCTCAGACAGGGAGACCTATAATTCACCCCTCCACTTT	CASSDRETYNSPLHF	TRBD1	TRBV18	15	TRBJ1-6